This T cell receptor beta chain was sequenced for a study of cytomegalovirus exposure and HLA in healthy donors. Whole-study results and caveats: Researchers had no immune exposure information except CMV serostatus available. HLA-A and HLA-B allele assignments for most subjects were reportedly predicted accurately using TCR beta sequences. The later analysis indicated that the majority of CMV-associated TCR beta chains appeared HLA-restricted.

As regards this clone: The antigen is unknown.

PCR used 60 Vbeta primers and 13 Jbeta primers. Clones were sequenced by immunoSEQ multiplex PCR, and TCRdb holds only the in-frame ones, with some missing. The table has about 78,000 clones, approximately 57% seen once. This clonotype originated in a man aged 25 to 45 in good health and CMV-seropositive. The specimen was PBMCs.

CDR3 coding DNA: TGCAGCGTTGACGACAGGGGGGAGCTGTTTTTT. As protein: CSVDDRGELFF. This chain joins TRBV29-1 and TRBJ2-2; the D gene is possibly TRBD1 (6 bases). The CDR3 runs 11 residues. V lost 3 bases and J lost 8, with 7 bases in between. Germline V gene data show CDR1 as SQVTM and CDR2 as ANQGSEA.